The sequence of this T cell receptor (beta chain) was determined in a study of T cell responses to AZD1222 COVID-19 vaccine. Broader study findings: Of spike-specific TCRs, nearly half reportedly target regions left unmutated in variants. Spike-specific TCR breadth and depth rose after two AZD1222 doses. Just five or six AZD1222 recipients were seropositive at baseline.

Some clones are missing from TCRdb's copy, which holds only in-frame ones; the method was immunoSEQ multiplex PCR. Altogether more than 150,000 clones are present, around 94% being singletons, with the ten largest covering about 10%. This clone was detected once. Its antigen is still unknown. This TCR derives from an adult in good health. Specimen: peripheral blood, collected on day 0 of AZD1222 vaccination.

The CDR3 DNA follows: TGTGCCAGCAGTGAGGAGGGGGGATGGTTGAGCACTGAAGCTTTCTTT. It encodes CASSEEGGWLSTEAFF. The V and J genes are TRBV27 and TRBJ1-1; TRBD1 is a possible D gene (6 bases). The germline CDR1 and CDR2 sequences are MNHEY and SMNVEV (reference sequence). V was clipped by 5 bases and J by 4 bases, with 20 bases between them. The CDR3 runs 16 residues.